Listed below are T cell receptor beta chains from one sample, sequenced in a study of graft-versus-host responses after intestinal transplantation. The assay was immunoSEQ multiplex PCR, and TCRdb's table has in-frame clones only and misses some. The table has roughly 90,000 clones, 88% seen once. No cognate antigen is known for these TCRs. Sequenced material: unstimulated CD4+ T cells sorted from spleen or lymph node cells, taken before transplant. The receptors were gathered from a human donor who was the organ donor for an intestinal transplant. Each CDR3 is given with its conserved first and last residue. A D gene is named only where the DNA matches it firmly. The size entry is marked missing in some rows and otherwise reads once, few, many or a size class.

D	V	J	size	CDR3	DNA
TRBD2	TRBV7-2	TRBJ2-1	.	CASSLPGTSGRSSEQFF	TGTGCCAGCAGCTTGCCCGGGACTAGCGGGAGATCTAGTGAGCAGTTCTTC
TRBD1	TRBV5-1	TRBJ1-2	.	CASSLRTGVEGYGYTF	TGCGCCAGCAGCTTGAGGACAGGGGTAGAAGGCTATGGCTACACCTTC
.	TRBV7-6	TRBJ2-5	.	CASSSHAGRETQYF	TGTGCCAGCAGCTCCCATGCAGGGAGGGAGACCCAGTACTTC
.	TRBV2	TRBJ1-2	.	CASSEGTYDGYTF	TGTGCCAGCAGTGAGGGGACTTACGATGGCTACACCTTC
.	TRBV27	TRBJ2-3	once	CASSPRHREPPDTQYF	TGTGCCAGCAGCCCTCGGCACAGGGAACCCCCAGATACGCAGTATTTT
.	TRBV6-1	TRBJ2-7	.	CASSEAQYYEQYF	TGTGCCAGCAGTGAGGCACAATACTACGAGCAGTACTTC
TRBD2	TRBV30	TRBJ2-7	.	CAWSLAGDYEQYF	TGTGCCTGGAGTTTAGCGGGGGACTACGAGCAGTACTTC
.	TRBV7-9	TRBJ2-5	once	CASSLVVSGVETQYF	TGTGCCAGCAGCTTAGTCGTGTCAGGGGTCGAGACCCAGTACTTC
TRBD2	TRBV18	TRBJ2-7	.	CASSPSGTRFEQYF	TGTGCCAGCTCACCGAGCGGGACCCGATTCGAGCAGTACTTC
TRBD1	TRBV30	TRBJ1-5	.	CAWSPRDRGYQPQHF	TGTGCCTGGAGTCCTCGGGACAGGGGATATCAGCCCCAGCATTTT
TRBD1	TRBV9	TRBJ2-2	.	CASSVAPMTGADTGELFF	TGTGCCAGCAGCGTAGCCCCCATGACAGGGGCGGACACCGGGGAGCTGTTTTTT
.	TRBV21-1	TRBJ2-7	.	CASGMVVAGRYEQYF	TGTGCCAGCGGGATGGTGGTAGCGGGGCGGTACGAGCAGTACTTC
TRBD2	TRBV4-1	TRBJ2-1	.	CASSQDGLAGATYNEQFF	TGCGCCAGCAGCCAAGACGGTCTAGCGGGGGCCACCTACAATGAGCAGTTCTTC
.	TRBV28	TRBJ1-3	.	CASSSQVTSGNTIYF	TGTGCCAGCAGTTCGCAGGTAACCTCTGGAAACACCATATATTTT
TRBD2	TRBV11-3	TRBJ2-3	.	CASSNRLAGGRDTQYF	TGTGCCAGCAGCAACCGACTAGCGGGGGGGCGGGATACGCAGTATTTT
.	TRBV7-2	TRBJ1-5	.	CASSLGRAAQPQHF	TGTGCCAGCAGCTTGGGGAGGGCCGCTCAGCCCCAGCATTTT
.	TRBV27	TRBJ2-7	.	CASRKLGSASRSYEQYF	TGTGCCAGCAGGAAATTAGGGTCGGCTAGCCGTTCCTACGAGCAGTACTTC
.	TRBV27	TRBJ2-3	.	CASSALTTTDTQYF	TGTGCCAGCAGTGCCCTCACTACCACAGATACGCAGTATTTT
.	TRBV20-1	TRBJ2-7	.	CSAQGNEQYF	TGCAGTGCGCAGGGGAACGAGCAGTACTTC
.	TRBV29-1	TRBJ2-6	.	CSVAAAAGANVLTF	TGCAGCGTTGCTGCGGCAGCCGGGGCCAACGTCCTGACTTTC
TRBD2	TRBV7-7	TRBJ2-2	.	CASSWEGGGTGELFF	TGTGCTAGCAGCTGGGAGGGAGGAGGAACCGGGGAGCTGTTTTTT
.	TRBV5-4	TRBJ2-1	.	CASSSRPSQEEQFF	TGTGCCAGCAGCTCCCGCCCCTCCCAAGAGGAGCAGTTCTTC
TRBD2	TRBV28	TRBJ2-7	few	CASVSGRLYEQYF	TGTGCCAGCGTTAGCGGGAGACTTTACGAGCAGTACTTC
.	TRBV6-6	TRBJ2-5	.	CASSRVEGPQETQYF	TGTGCCAGCAGTAGGGTAGAGGGCCCCCAAGAGACCCAGTACTTC
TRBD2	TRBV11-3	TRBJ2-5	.	CASSPSRVTSAGETQYF	TGTGCCAGCAGCCCCAGTCGCGTGACTAGCGCGGGGGAGACCCAGTACTTC
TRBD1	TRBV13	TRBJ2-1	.	CASSSTRFRGSRNEQFF	TGTGCCAGCAGCTCAACCCGATTCAGGGGGTCCCGCAATGAGCAGTTCTTC